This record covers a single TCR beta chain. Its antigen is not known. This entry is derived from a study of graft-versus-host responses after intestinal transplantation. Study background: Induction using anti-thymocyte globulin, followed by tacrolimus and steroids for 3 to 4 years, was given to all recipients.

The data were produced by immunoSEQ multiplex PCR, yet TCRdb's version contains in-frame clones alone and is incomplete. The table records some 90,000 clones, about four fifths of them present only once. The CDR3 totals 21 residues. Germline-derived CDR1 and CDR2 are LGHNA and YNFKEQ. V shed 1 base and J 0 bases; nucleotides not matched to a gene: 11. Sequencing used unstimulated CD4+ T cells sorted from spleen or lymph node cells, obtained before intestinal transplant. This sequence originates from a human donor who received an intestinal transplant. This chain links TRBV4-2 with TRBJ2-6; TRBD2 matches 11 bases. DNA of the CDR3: TGTGCCAGCAGCCAAGTGGGGATGGCTAGCGGGGGGTTCTCTGGGGCCAACGTCCTGACTTTC. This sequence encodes CASSQVGMASGGFSGANVLTF.